This is a list of T cell receptor beta chains from one sample in a study of tumor-infiltrating lymphocytes in primary liver carcinoma. TCRdb re-called the multiplex PCR reads with MiXCR, one entry per CDR3 protein. This sample has 330,000 or so distinct CDR3 sequences; 65% occur once, and the top ten carry under 8.5%. Sequenced input: peripheral blood. The source is a man aged 40-55 years with primary liver carcinoma and hepatitis B virus infection. CDR3s include the opening cysteine and the closing phenylalanine or tryptophan. D genes are given only for firm matches.

j_gene	d_gene	len	v_gene	CDR3aa
TRBJ1-1	TRBD1	15	TRBV6-5	CASRRGTGVGTEASF
TRBJ2-1	TRBD2	16	TRBV24-1	CATSDLSGGSYNEQFF
TRBJ1-2	NA	12	TRBV12-3/TRBV12-4	CANRLPPRGYTF
TRBJ2-2	TRBD2	14	TRBV29-1	CSITGTKVTRELFF
TRBJ1-4	TRBD1	16	TRBV7-9	CASSLPGQPTNEKLFF
TRBJ1-5	TRBD1	14	TRBV12-3/TRBV12-4	CASNRGVSNQPQHF
TRBJ2-2	NA	13	TRBV29-1	CSVEGQFGGELFF
TRBJ2-1	NA	19	TRBV13	CASSLDSASLELARVEQFF
TRBJ2-2	NA	14	TRBV5-6	CASSLALDTGELFF
TRBJ1-2	TRBD1	15	TRBV7-9	CASNSAAGGNHGYTF
TRBJ1-2	NA	13	TRBV30	CAWQTLSRSGYTF
TRBJ1-2	TRBD1	14	TRBV4-1	CASRHRTGFYGYTF
TRBJ1-5	TRBD1	15	TRBV6-5	CASILQGARNHAQHF
TRBJ2-2	NA	12	TRBV5-6	CVSSPATGELFF
TRBJ1-4	NA	16	TRBV5-4	CASSASWKGTNEKLFF
TRBJ2-7	NA	14	TRBV4-2	CASSQENRGWEQYF
TRBJ2-7	NA	16	TRBV11-2	CASSLTGTRALYEQYF
TRBJ1-2	NA	14	TRBV5-6	CASSWSGADSGYTF
TRBJ2-3	NA	16	TRBV9	CASSAQGRAATDTQYF
TRBJ2-1	NA	13	TRBV7-6	CASSLKWGNEQFF
TRBJ1-1	NA	17	TRBV4-1	CASSQDTLGGMNTEAFF
TRBJ1-2	NA	12	TRBV10-2	CASSEPRGDYTF
TRBJ1-4	NA	15	TRBV11-2	CASSPQVRANEKLFF
TRBJ2-7	TRBD1	15	TRBV6-1	CASSLSGQGRYEQYF
TRBJ1-4	NA	17	TRBV4-3	CASSQEIEVRGLEKLFF
TRBJ2-7	NA	15	TRBV6-5	CASSYSRLPGYEQYF
TRBJ2-1	NA	14	TRBV5-1	CASSLGLSHNEQFF
TRBJ1-1	NA	13	TRBV4-2	CASSQDWNTEAFF
TRBJ2-3	TRBD1	15	TRBV5-4	CASSPSGQTTDTQYF
TRBJ2-2	NA	15	TRBV11-1	CASSPDSLNTGELLF
TRBJ2-6	NA	14	TRBV5-1	CASSLERGSRVLTF
TRBJ2-1	TRBD2	17	TRBV9	CASSGGLAGPTLGEQFF